A single sample is the source of the 21 T cell receptor beta chains below, sequenced in a study of Ad26.COV2.S vaccination and SARS-CoV-2 variants. Only in-frame clones appear in the TCRdb table, and some are missing; sequencing was by immunoSEQ multiplex PCR. The data show around 450,000 clones, less than 95% seen once. Indicated treatment: approximately 18 received Ad26.COV2.S at low or high dose, single or two shots; roughly 5 received placebo; per-sample allocation not given. At day 63 after the first vaccine or placebo injection, samples were drawn. The sample was peripheral blood, taken in a trial of Ad26.COV2.S vaccine versus placebo. The receptors were gathered from a person between 18 and 59 years old who received the Ad26.COV2.S COVID-19 vaccine or a placebo.

This chain connects TRBV7-9 to TRBJ1-1; TRBD1 might be the D (6 bases). In germline, CDR1 is SEHNR, CDR2 FQNEAQ (reference sequence). V was clipped by 1 base and J by 5 bases, with 11 bases between them. The CDR3 sequence is 14 residues long. Here the CDR3 DNA reads TGTGCCAGCAGCTTAGGGGCAGGGGCAACTGAAGCTTTCTTT. This translates into CASSLGAGATEAFF.

This rearrangement joins TRBV19 to TRBJ2-5; D is perhaps TRBD1 (6 bases). V lost 1 base, J lost 9 bases, and 18 bases lay in between. CDR1 and CDR2 (germline): LNHDA, SQIVND (reference sequence). The CDR3 spans 15 residues. The CDR3 spells CASSIVSGVTWAQYF. In nucleotides, the CDR3 is TGTGCCAGTAGTATAGTTTCAGGGGTGACGTGGGCCCAGTACTTC.

This clone showed up just once. V and J are TRBV21-1 and TRBJ2-5; no DNA check was done on the table's D call, TRBD1. TRBV21-1 is a documented pseudogene. The CDR3 runs to 10 residues. Written as DNA, the CDR3 is TGTGGACAGTTACAAGAGACCCAGTACTTC. Protein product: CGQLQETQYF.

The chain is built from TRBV20-1 and TRBJ2-1, with 7 bases identical to TRBD1. This CDR3 region has 14 residues. The V segment lost 3 bases and the J segment 3 bases; nucleotides outside the gene matches: 5. CDR1 is DFQATT, CDR2 SNEGSKA, per germline (reference sequence). CDR3 nucleotides: TGCAGTGCTAGTCGACAGGGACGCTACAATGAGCAGTTCTTC. Its translation is CSASRQGRYNEQFF.

This clone was seen only once. V and J are TRBV18 and TRBJ2-7, with 7 bases matching TRBD1. Trimming took 5 bases from V and 2 from J; bases not matched to a gene: 3. This CDR3 spans 13 amino acids. Per germline, CDR1 KGHSH and CDR2 LQKENI. The CDR3 DNA reads as TGTGCCAGCTCAATGGGACAGACCTACGAGCAGTACTTC. Its translation is CASSMGQTYEQYF.

The chain uses TRBV7-8 and TRBJ2-7; no definite D call. V was clipped by 2 bases and J by 2 bases, with 7 bases between them. The CDR3 spans 13 residues. CDR1 and CDR2 (germline): SGHVS, FQNEAQ. The CDR3 is CASSLSTTYEQYF. For the CDR3, the DNA is TGTGCCAGCAGCTTAAGTACGACCTACGAGCAGTACTTC.

This clone came up once. The chain carries TRBV7-9 and TRBJ2-7, with D possibly TRBD2 on 6 matching bases. The V end lost 1 base, the J end lost 4 bases, and 11 bases lay between the germline ends. Per germline, CDR1 SEHNR and CDR2 FQNEAQ (reference sequence). There are 14 residues in the CDR3. In nucleotides, the CDR3 is TGTGCCAGCAGCTTAGAGTCCGGGGGATACGAGCAGTACTTC. As protein: CASSLESGGYEQYF.

The rearrangement links TRBV15 to TRBJ2-7; either TRBD1 or TRBD2 may fit D (6 bases each). With 0 bases removed from V and 3 bases from J, the gap between germline ends came to 15 bases. The CDR3 runs to 16 residues. Germline CDR1 LNHNV, CDR2 YYDKDF (reference sequence). In nucleotides, the CDR3 is TGTGCCACCAGCAGAGATATAGAGGGGGGAGTCTACGAGCAGTACTTC. Amino acids: CATSRDIEGGVYEQYF.

The V call is TRBV27, the J call TRBJ1-1; 10 nucleotides match TRBD1. With V trimmed by 4 bases and J by 1 base, 0 bases remained unmatched. The CDR3 totals 14 residues. Germline V gives CDR1 MNHEY, CDR2 SMNVEV (reference sequence). The DNA for the CDR3 is TGTGCCAGCAGTTGGACAGGGGGGAACACTGAAGCTTTCTTT. It specifies CASSWTGGNTEAFF.

The chain has TRBV28 and TRBJ1-1; D remains ambiguous. The V and J ends lost 8 bases and 1 base respectively, with 14 bases between them. The germline V gene encodes CDR1 MDHEN and CDR2 SYDVKM. The CDR3 is made up of 14 amino acids. The CDR3: CASAQLGTNTEAFF. The DNA of the CDR3 is TGTGCCAGCGCCCAATTGGGTACGAACACTGAAGCTTTCTTT.

This clone has more than one count but fewer than ten. The chain has TRBV11-1 and TRBJ1-2; 7 nucleotides match TRBD1. Trimming removed 5 bases from V and 8 bases from J; junction bases left unmatched: 8. CDR1 SGHAT and CDR2 FQDESV come from the germline V gene (reference sequence). CDR3 length equals 13 residues. The CDR3 bases are TGTGCCAGCAGCCGCCGGGACAGCGGCGGCTACACCTTC. Translating gives CASSRRDSGGYTF.

V is TRBV2 and J is TRBJ2-5, with TRBD2 matching over 8 bases. J gave up 4 bases and V 3 bases, and 4 bases lay outside the gene matches. The germline CDR1 and CDR2 sequences are SNHLY and FYNNEI. The CDR3 is made up of 14 amino acids. CDR3 sequence reads: CASSEGLGGETQYF. The DNA of the CDR3 is TGTGCCAGCAGTGAGGGACTAGGGGGAGAGACCCAGTACTTC.

The rearrangement links TRBV30 to TRBJ2-7, with 7 positions matching TRBD2. V gave up 1 base and J gave up 3 bases; unmatched junction bases: 9. Germline-derived CDR1 and CDR2 are GTSNPN and SVGIG (reference sequence). CDR3 length: 15 residues. CDR3 sequence (DNA): TGTGCCTGGAGTGATGGCGGGAGCTGCCTCTACGAGCAGTACTTC. Translated, it gives CAWSDGGSCLYEQYF.

The rearrangement links TRBV6-4 to TRBJ1-4; D gene uncertain. Germline CDR1 is MRHNA and CDR2 is SNTAGT. V shed 10 bases and J shed 7 bases, with 13 bases lying between them. This CDR3 comprises 12 residues. CDR3 residues: CANWQVSEKLFF. The CDR3 DNA sequence: TGTGCCAACTGGCAAGTCAGTGAAAAACTGTTTTTT.

V usage is TRBV5-5 and J usage is TRBJ2-7; no firm D call. V gave up 0 bases and J gave up 2 bases, with 9 bases separating them. CDR3 length equals 14 residues. The V gene's germline CDR1 is SGHKS and CDR2 YYEKEE (reference sequence). In nucleotides, the CDR3 is TGTGCCAGCAGCTTGGGAGTGGTCCCCTACGAGCAGTACTTC. The encoded protein is CASSLGVVPYEQYF.

This clone has only a few counts. This rearrangement joins TRBV18 to TRBJ1-6; 10 bases line up with TRBD1. After removal of 1 base from V and 10 bases from J, the junction contained 4 bases not matched to a gene. CDR3 length: 15 residues. Germline CDR1 KGHSH, CDR2 LQKENI. CDR3 protein: CASSPLGTGDSPLHF. For the CDR3, the DNA is TGTGCCAGCTCACCACTCGGGACAGGGGACTCACCCCTCCACTTT.

In this sample, this clone turned up once. This rearrangement joins TRBV5-6 to TRBJ2-3; D is uncertain. The CDR3 contains 13 residues. Trimming stripped 7 bases from V and 3 bases from J, with 12 bases between. The germline V gene encodes CDR1 SGHDT and CDR2 YYEEEE. The CDR3 loop is CASAEWGTDTQYF. Here the CDR3 DNA reads TGTGCCAGCGCCGAATGGGGTACAGATACGCAGTATTTT.

The chain carries TRBV20-1 and TRBJ2-5; D possibly corresponds to TRBD2 (5 bases). Germline V gene sequence: CDR1 DFQATT, CDR2 SNEGSKA (reference sequence). The CDR3 has 11 residues. Trimming stripped 6 bases from V and 5 bases from J, with 10 bases between. CDR3 protein: CSAPSGETQYF. In nucleotides, the CDR3 is TGCAGTGCCCCCTCGGGGGAGACCCAGTACTTC.

This clone is a singleton in its sample. The V and J genes are TRBV28 and TRBJ2-2; D is tentatively TRBD1 or TRBD2 (6 bases each). Trimming removed 7 bases at V and 4 bases at J, with 19 bases between. Looked up from germline, CDR1 is MDHEN and CDR2 is SYDVKM. CDR3 length: 16 amino acids. The CDR3 nucleotides read TGTGCCAGCACCCCATGGAGGGGGGACCCCACCGGGGAGCTGTTTTTT. Its translation is CASTPWRGDPTGELFF.

The chain has TRBV5-1 and TRBJ2-7; D unclear. This CDR3 is 14 amino acids long. Between the trimmed V and J ends, which lost 0 bases and 0 bases, there was a span of 7 bases. Germline V lookup: CDR1 SGHRS, CDR2 YFSETQ. CDR3 protein: CASSLGLGSYEQYF. CDR3 sequence (DNA): TGCGCCAGCAGCTTGGGGTTAGGCTCCTACGAGCAGTACTTC.

The chain links TRBV28 to TRBJ2-3; D remains ambiguous. There are 13 residues in the CDR3. The germline CDR1 and CDR2 sequences are MDHEN and SYDVKM. The ends were cut back, 7 bases at V and 4 bases at J, with 12 bases in the middle. Here the CDR3 reads CASTTNNADTQYF. As DNA, the CDR3 is TGTGCCAGCACCACTAACAACGCAGATACGCAGTATTTT.